Listed below are T cell receptor beta chains from one sample, sequenced in a study of T cell responses to AZD1222 COVID-19 vaccine. Libraries were prepared by immunoSEQ multiplex PCR; TCRdb keeps only in-frame clonotypes and omits some of them. The sample contains more than 95,000 clones, around 89% of which appear only once. The sample in question was peripheral blood, obtained on day 0 of MenACWY control vaccination. These receptors were taken from an adult in good health. Both conserved end residues are part of each CDR3. A D gene is named only where the DNA matches it firmly. Size values are once, few and many counts, or a class for expanded clones, and some rows have none.

TRBV27	14	.	TRBJ2-1	.	TGTGCCAGCAGTTTAGGGAGCTCCTACAATGAGCAGTTCTTC	CASSLGSSYNEQFF
TRBV4-3	16	.	TRBJ2-5	TRBD1	TGCGCCAGCAGCCAACTGCCCGGGGACAGACGGGAGACCCAGTACTTC	CASSQLPGDRRETQYF
TRBV3-1/TRBV3-2	17	.	TRBJ2-3	TRBD1	TGTGCCAGCAGCCAGTTCAGCACAGGGGGTTGGTCAGATACGCAGTATTTT	CASSQFSTGGWSDTQYF
TRBV24-1	15	.	TRBJ2-3	TRBD2	TGTGCCACCAGTGATACTCTAGCGGGGACAGATACGCAGTATTTT	CATSDTLAGTDTQYF
TRBV4-1	15	.	TRBJ2-7	TRBD1	TGCGCCAGCAGCCAAGCCACAGGGGTCTCCTACGAGCAGTACTTC	CASSQATGVSYEQYF
TRBV6-1	18	.	TRBJ2-6	TRBD2	TGTGCCAGCAGTGAAGGGGGCGGGAGGGCCTCCGGGGCCAACGTCCTGACTTTC	CASSEGGGRASGANVLTF
TRBV3-1/TRBV3-2	19	.	TRBJ2-1	TRBD2	TGTGCCAGCAGCCAAGGACTAGCGGGAGGGTCGAGCTCCTACAATGAGCAGTTCTTC	CASSQGLAGGSSSYNEQFF
TRBV7-9	14	.	TRBJ1-2	.	TGTGCCAGCAGCTTAGCGCTGGCTAACTATGGCTACACCTTC	CASSLALANYGYTF
TRBV27	12	.	TRBJ2-1	.	TGTGCCAGCAGTTCCCCACGAGGGGGAGGGTTCTTC	CASSSPRGGGFF
TRBV7-9	17	.	TRBJ1-2	.	TGTGCCAGCAGCGATGACAGTTGGGCCCCTCCTAACTATGGCTACACCTTC	CASSDDSWAPPNYGYTF
TRBV7-9	12	.	TRBJ2-1	.	TGTGCCAGCAGCTTAGAAGTGGGAGTGCCGTTCTTC	CASSLEVGVPFF
TRBV7-9	15	.	TRBJ2-1	TRBD2	TGTGCCAGCAGCCCCCGGACTAGCGGGAGGAATGAGCAGTTCTTC	CASSPRTSGRNEQFF
TRBV6-2/TRBV6-3	11	.	TRBJ2-7	.	TGTGCCAGCAGCTCGACATTCGAGCAGTACTTC	CASSSTFEQYF
TRBV2	15	.	TRBJ1-2	TRBD1	TGTGCCAGCAGGGCCAAATTCCGGGACAGCTATGGCTACACCTTC	CASRAKFRDSYGYTF
TRBV6-5	16	once	TRBJ2-5	.	TGTGCCAGCAGTTATTGGATGGGTAGCGGACAAGAGACCCAGTACTTC	CASSYWMGSGQETQYF
TRBV6-5	16	.	TRBJ2-3	.	TGTGCCAGCAGTTTCAGAGGCCGTACTAGCACAGATACGCAGTATTTT	CASSFRGRTSTDTQYF
TRBV13	16	.	TRBJ2-1	.	TGTGCCAGCAGCCCCGGGACCACCAGCTCCTACAATGAGCAGTTCTTC	CASSPGTTSSYNEQFF
TRBV11-2	13	.	TRBJ2-5	.	TGTGCCAGCAGCTTAGGACTCGAGGGGACCCAGTACTTC	CASSLGLEGTQYF
TRBV27	15	.	TRBJ1-2	TRBD1	TGTGCCAGCAGCCCCGGGACAGGGGTAAGATATGGCTACACCTTC	CASSPGTGVRYGYTF
TRBV2	13	.	TRBJ2-2	.	TGTGCCAGCAGTGAATGGGGCGCCGGGGAGCTGTTTTTT	CASSEWGAGELFF
TRBV6-5	15	.	TRBJ2-7	TRBD1	TGTGCCAGCAGCCTTCGACAGGGGGCCTCCTACGAGCAGTACTTC	CASSLRQGASYEQYF
TRBV27	14	once	TRBJ1-2	.	TGTGCCAGCAGCTCCCGGGGTGGTCTCTATGGCTACACCTTC	CASSSRGGLYGYTF
TRBV28	14	.	TRBJ1-6	.	TGTGCCAGCTGCCCTGGGGGGGCCGATTCACCCCTCCACTTT	CASCPGGADSPLHF
TRBV7-9	15	once	TRBJ2-7	.	TGTGCCAGCAGCCGGGGGCATGCTGATCCCTACGAGCAGTACTTC	CASSRGHADPYEQYF
TRBV11-2	15	.	TRBJ1-2	.	TGTGCCAGCAGCTTAGGTGATAGGGGTTACAATGGCTACACCTTC	CASSLGDRGYNGYTF
TRBV11-3	13	.	TRBJ2-7	TRBD1	TGTGCCAGCAGTCGACAGGGGGACTACGAGCAGTACTTC	CASSRQGDYEQYF
TRBV3-1/TRBV3-2	14	.	TRBJ1-1	.	TGTGCCAGCAGCCCCCCCTTGGGCCCGACTGAAGCTTTCTTT	CASSPPLGPTEAFF
TRBV5-4	16	.	TRBJ2-3	.	TGTGCCAGCAGTCAAAATGCAGGGTTGGGCACAGATACGCAGTATTTT	CASSQNAGLGTDTQYF
TRBV7-2	17	.	TRBJ1-4	.	TGTGCCAGCAGCTTAGTAAGCAGCAGGGGATTCGGTGAAAAACTGTTTTTT	CASSLVSSRGFGEKLFF
TRBV2	12	.	TRBJ1-1	.	TGTGCCAGCACTCTAGAATCGGCGCGGGCTTTCTTT	CASTLESARAFF
TRBV6-6	13	.	TRBJ1-5	.	TGTGCCAGCAGCGGGACAAGCAATCAGCCCCAGCATTTT	CASSGTSNQPQHF
TRBV5-1	15	.	TRBJ2-3	.	TGCGCCAGCAGCTTAGGACAGAAAAACACAGATACGCAGTATTTT	CASSLGQKNTDTQYF
TRBV30	15	.	TRBJ2-3	TRBD2	TGTGCCTGGAGTCCGACATGGCGGGAGCCAGATACGCAGTATTTT	CAWSPTWREPDTQYF
TRBV3-1/TRBV3-2	13	once	TRBJ2-5	.	TGTGCCAGCGTCTGGGCGGAGGGGGAGACCCAGTACTTC	CASVWAEGETQYF
TRBV3-1/TRBV3-2	12	.	TRBJ2-4	TRBD1	TGTGCCAGCAGCCACCCAGGGGGACCACAGTACTTC	CASSHPGGPQYF
TRBV5-4	14	.	TRBJ1-1	TRBD1	TGTGCCAGCAGCAGGACAGGGGAGAACACTGAAGCTTTCTTT	CASSRTGENTEAFF
TRBV9	14	.	TRBJ2-7	.	TGTGCCAGCAGCGTATCAGGGTCTAACTACGAGCAGTACTTC	CASSVSGSNYEQYF
TRBV9	13	.	TRBJ1-2	.	TGTGCCAGCAGCGTACAGGCCGGAGAGGGCTACACCTTC	CASSVQAGEGYTF
TRBV6-5	13	.	TRBJ2-1	TRBD2	TGTGCCAACCGGACTAGCGGTTACAATGAGCAGTTCTTC	CANRTSGYNEQFF
TRBV19	15	.	TRBJ2-1	.	TGTGCCAGTAGTATAGATGACGGGTCCTACAATGAGCAGTTCTTC	CASSIDDGSYNEQFF
TRBV28	21	.	TRBJ2-7	.	TGTGCCAGCAGACCCCGAACCCTGGCAGGGGGCGTGTGGGAGGGCTCCTACGAGCAGTACTTC	CASRPRTLAGGVWEGSYEQYF
TRBV10-2	14	.	TRBJ2-3	.	TGCGCCAGCATCGAAGGCAGGGAGACAGATACGCAGTATTTT	CASIEGRETDTQYF
TRBV6-6	11	.	TRBJ2-7	.	TGTGCCAGCAGCTTGAACTACGAGCAGTACTTC	CASSLNYEQYF
TRBV2	12	.	TRBJ2-7	TRBD1	TGTGCCGTGCGGACAGGGGCCTACGAGCAGTACTTC	CAVRTGAYEQYF
TRBV29-1	12	.	TRBJ1-2	.	TGCAGCGTTGGGGAGGGGAACTATGGCTACACCTTC	CSVGEGNYGYTF
TRBV11-3	14	.	TRBJ2-7	.	TGTGCCAGCAGCTTAGATACGGGAGCTGGGGAGCAGTACTTC	CASSLDTGAGEQYF
TRBV11-3	15	.	TRBJ2-7	.	TGTGCCAGCAGTCACCCCCGGCGTTCCCTAACCGAGCAGTACTTC	CASSHPRRSLTEQYF